The clone carrying this TCR beta chain was detected many times. What it binds is unknown. This specimen comes from a study of T cell repertoires in cytomegalovirus infection. Study-level information: CMV infection and matching HLA type were both indicated by public TCR beta signatures. The study's findings and limits: Accumulated public TCR beta family frequency recognized individuals carrying CMV together with the relevant HLA. There were HLA-C-restricted CMV-specific TCR beta clonotypes dominating the ex vivo response.

The CDR3 covers 15 residues. Trimming removed 1 base at V and 3 bases at J, with 12 bases between. CDR1 and CDR2 (germline): SGHTA, FQGNSA. MiXCR, run by TCRdb on the reads, gives a single entry per CDR3 protein. The sample contains roughly 230,000 distinct CDR3 sequences, approximately 13% of which appear only once. This sequence joins TRBV7-2 and TRBJ1-2, with D possibly TRBD1 on 6 matching bases. The sequencing sample was made of PBMCs. The origin of this receptor is a human donor in good health (CMV status not recorded). Some clones in this sample may be carry-over from other donors' samples. CDR3 sequence (DNA): TGTGCCAGCAGCTTAGAGGGGGTGGGGTACTATGGCTACACCTTC. Its translation is CASSLEGVGYYGYTF.